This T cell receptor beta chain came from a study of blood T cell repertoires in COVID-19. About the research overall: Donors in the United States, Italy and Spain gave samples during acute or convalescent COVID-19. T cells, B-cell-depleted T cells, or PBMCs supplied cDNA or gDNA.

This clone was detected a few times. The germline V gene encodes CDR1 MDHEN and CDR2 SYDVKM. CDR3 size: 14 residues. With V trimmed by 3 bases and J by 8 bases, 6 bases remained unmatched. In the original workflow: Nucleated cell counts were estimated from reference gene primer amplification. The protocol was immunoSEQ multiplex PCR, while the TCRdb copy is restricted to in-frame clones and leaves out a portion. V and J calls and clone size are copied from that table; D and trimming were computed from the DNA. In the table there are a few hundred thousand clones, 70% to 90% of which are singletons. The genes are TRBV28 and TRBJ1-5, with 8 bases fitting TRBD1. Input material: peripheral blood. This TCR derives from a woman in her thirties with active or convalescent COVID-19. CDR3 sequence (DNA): TGTGCCAGCAGTTTGGTCCAGGGGGCAGAGCCCCAGCATTTT. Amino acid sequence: CASSLVQGAEPQHF.